The entry below gives a single TCR beta chain sequence along with its context. The sample is drawn from a study of blood T cell repertoires in COVID-19. Study in general: Nucleic acid was either cDNA or gDNA, and it came from T cells, B-cell-depleted T cells, or PBMCs.

The CDR3 consists of 16 residues. Which cohort a participant joined came from the clinical history participants gave. All exposed participants met a person with COVID-19 within 2 weeks before entering the study. The table came from immunoSEQ multiplex PCR; TCRdb's copy has only in-frame clones and leaves some out. Altogether a few hundred thousand clones are present, roughly 89% being singletons, with the ten largest covering about 15%. The chain recombines TRBV21-1 with TRBJ2-2; the table's D call, TRBD1, has no DNA check behind it. TRBV21-1 has pseudogene status. The TCR comes from a man younger than 45 who had been exposed to COVID-19. What was sequenced was PBMCs or T cells enriched from blood (not recorded which). The CDR3 DNA reads as TGTGCCAGCAGCAATGGGACAGAGTCGAACACCGGGGAGCTGTTTTTT. It translates to CASSNGTESNTGELFF.